These 9 T cell receptor beta chains were all obtained from the same sample, sequenced in a study of shared clonotypes between healthy human individuals. Positively selected for CCR7, the CD45RO-negative cells used as naive CD8 cells excluded terminally differentiated effector memory CD45RA+ cells. Method: immunoSEQ multiplex PCR; TCRdb's copy keeps in-frame clones and lacks some. The sample holds roughly 1,800,000 clones; approximately 95% are singletons and the top ten take roughly 1%. The sequencing sample was made of naive CD8+ T cells sorted from blood. These receptors originate from a man aged 18 to 30 in good health.

The chain has TRBV7-6 and TRBJ2-6, with 7 bases aligning to TRBD1. The CDR3 is made up of 19 amino acids. Looked up from germline, CDR1 is SGHVS and CDR2 is FNYEAQ. V lost 3 bases, J lost 2 bases, and 13 bases stayed unmatched. The CDR3 reads CASSFYPGTDSAGANVLTF. Here the CDR3 DNA reads TGTGCCAGCAGCTTTTATCCTGGGACAGATTCCGCTGGGGCCAACGTCCTGACTTTC.

About this clone: The same CDR3 can be traced to other DNA sequences in this sample. The chain combines TRBV9 with TRBJ1-3, with no clear D. The V end was cut by 0 bases, the J end by 0 bases, with 4 bases between. CDR3 size: 14 residues. Germline V gene data show CDR1 as SGDLS and CDR2 as YYNGEE. The CDR3 region has the DNA TGTGCCAGCAGCGTAGGCTACTCTGGAAACACCATATATTTT. This encodes CASSVGYSGNTIYF.

The CDR3, as DNA: TGTGCCAGCAGCGTCGACAGCGACTGGCTCCTTGGCTACACCTTC. The encoded protein is CASSVDSDWLLGYTF. The gene calls are TRBV11-1 and TRBJ1-2; tentatively, D is TRBD1 (5 bases). V was cut by 5 bases and J by 7 bases, with 20 bases left in between. Germline loops: CDR1 SGHAT, CDR2 FQDESV (reference sequence). The CDR3 is 15 amino acids.

This chain connects TRBV28 to TRBJ2-7, with 8 bases that match TRBD2. The CDR3 has 15 amino acids. Per the germline V gene, CDR1 is MDHEN and CDR2 is SYDVKM. Trimming at V came to 5 bases and at J to 4 bases, leaving 10 bases not matched to a gene. The CDR3 spells CASSPAGEGGYEQYF. The CDR3 DNA follows: TGTGCCAGCAGTCCAGCGGGGGAGGGAGGATACGAGCAGTACTTC.

Only one count was recorded for this clone. This sequence joins TRBV4-3 and TRBJ2-3; 7 nucleotides line up with TRBD2. The germline gives CDR1 LGHNA, CDR2 YSLEER. J was trimmed by 0 bases and V by 0 bases; bases with no gene match: 6. The CDR3 spans 17 residues. CDR3 amino acids: CASSQDTLATSTDTQYF. CDR3 coding DNA: TGCGCCAGCAGCCAAGACACACTAGCGACTAGCACAGATACGCAGTATTTT.

The rearrangement links TRBV28 to TRBJ2-7, with TRBD1 identical over 9 bases. This CDR3 has 18 residues. Germline V CDR1 and CDR2: MDHEN, SYDVKM. Unmatched junction bases numbered 13, after V lost 2 bases and J lost 2 bases. The CDR3 nucleotides read TGTGCCAGCAGTTTAAGGGGGACAGGGTGGTCGAAGACCTACGAGCAGTACTTC. Translating it yields CASSLRGTGWSKTYEQYF.

The genes are TRBV27 and TRBJ2-2, with D tentatively TRBD2 (7 bases). The length of the CDR3 is 13 residues. Per the germline V gene, CDR1 is MNHEY and CDR2 is SMNVEV (reference sequence). V lost 6 bases and J lost 6, with 11 bases in between. CDR3 coding DNA: TGTGCCAGCAGCCAGGGGAGGGCCGGGGAGCTGTTTTTT. Translation: CASSQGRAGELFF.

This clone was recorded once. Other DNA variants within this sample encode the same CDR3. J is TRBJ2-7 and V is TRBV11-2; D not resolved. V was clipped by 1 base and J by 4 bases, with 8 bases between them. CDR3 size: 13 residues. From germline, CDR1 is SGHAT and CDR2 FQNNGV. CDR3 protein: CASSLAVAYEQYF. Here the CDR3 DNA reads TGTGCCAGCAGCTTAGCCGTAGCTTACGAGCAGTACTTC.

The chain links TRBV6-5 to TRBJ2-1; perhaps TRBD2 as D (6 bases). The germline V and J ends were trimmed by 4 bases and 3 bases, with 7 bases remaining between them. This CDR3 has 13 amino acids. Germline values: CDR1 MNHEY, CDR2 SVGAGI. The CDR3, as DNA: TGTGCCAGCAGTTTGGACTACTACAATGAGCAGTTCTTC. It encodes CASSLDYYNEQFF.